Listed here are 25 T cell receptor beta chains from one sample, sequenced in a study of cytomegalovirus exposure and HLA in healthy donors. The PCR ran on 60 Vbeta and 13 Jbeta primers. TCRdb's table, derived via immunoSEQ multiplex PCR, lists solely in-frame clones and lacks some. The sample has roughly 120,000 clones, 15% seen once. Specimen: PBMCs. The receptors stem from a young woman in good health and CMV-seronegative.

In this sample, this clone turned up a few times. The V and J genes are TRBV6-5 and TRBJ1-1, with 7 bases aligning to TRBD1. This CDR3 region has 14 residues. Germline values: CDR1 MNHEY, CDR2 SVGAGI. The trim removed 10 bases at V and 3 bases at J, leaving 11 bases unmatched. In DNA form, the CDR3 reads TGTGCCACCATAGGTACAGGGGCGGACACTGAAGCTTTCTTT. This codes for CATIGTGADTEAFF.

Comment on this clone: The junction and the germline gene differ at one end; a read error may be behind it. The chain joins TRBV7-7 to TRBJ2-1; TRBD2 matches at 9 bases. This CDR3 region has 15 residues. CDR1 SSHAT and CDR2 FNYEAQ come from the germline V gene (reference sequence). The CDR3 loop reads CASSLVAGAYNEQFF. CDR3 sequence (DNA): TGTGCTAGCAGCTTAGTAGCGGGAGCTTACAATGAGCAGTTCTTC.

V gene TRBV6-5 combines with J gene TRBJ1-1; a possible D gene is TRBD1 (6 bases). Between the trimmed V and J ends, which lost 0 bases and 4 bases, there was a span of 12 bases. This CDR3 spans 15 amino acids. Germline V lookup: CDR1 MNHEY, CDR2 SVGAGI. CDR3 loop: CASSYSRGSGTEAFF. The DNA of the CDR3 is TGTGCCAGCAGTTACTCGAGGGGGAGCGGCACTGAAGCTTTCTTT.

The V and J genes are TRBV7-8 and TRBJ2-2; the match to TRBD2 covers 7 bases. With V trimmed by 1 base and J by 2 bases, 7 bases remained unmatched. The CDR3 runs 17 residues. CDR1 and CDR2 (germline): SGHVS, FQNEAQ. CDR3 amino acids: CASSLDREEPNTGELFF. DNA for the CDR3: TGTGCCAGCAGCTTAGACCGGGAGGAACCTAACACCGGGGAGCTGTTTTTT.

Remarks on this clone: Different DNA sequences within this sample yield the same CDR3. The J gene is TRBJ1-2, the V gene TRBV25-1; D perhaps matches TRBD1 (5 bases). The ends were cut back, 1 base at V and 8 bases at J, with 14 bases in the middle. Germline V gene lookup returns CDR1 MGHDK and CDR2 SYGVNS. The CDR3 is made up of 14 amino acids. The CDR3 here is CASSEWGRPGGYTF. CDR3 nucleotide sequence: TGTGCCAGCAGTGAATGGGGCAGGCCAGGGGGCTACACCTTC.

The J gene is TRBJ2-1, the V gene TRBV29-1, with TRBD1 identical over 7 bases. The V and J ends lost 8 bases and 1 base, in that order; junction bases with no gene match: 14. This CDR3 has 16 amino acids. The germline V gene encodes CDR1 SQVTM and CDR2 ANQGSEA. The CDR3 reads CSSRSVQGQSYNEQFF. CDR3 DNA: TGCAGCTCCCGGTCGGTCCAGGGACAGTCCTACAATGAGCAGTTCTTC.

V gene TRBV4-3 combines with J gene TRBJ2-7; perhaps TRBD1 as D (6 bases). V was shortened by 4 bases and J by 3 bases, with 16 bases between the two germline ends. Germline-derived CDR1 and CDR2 are LGHNA and YSLEER. The CDR3 spans 15 residues. CDR3 DNA: TGCGCCAGCAGCCCCCGAGAGACAGGAGACTACGAGCAGTACTTC. Residues: CASSPRETGDYEQYF.

This clone turned up a few times. The chain carries TRBV21-1 and TRBJ1-5; the table's TRBD1 call for D was not verified on the DNA. TRBV21-1 is given as a pseudogene. This CDR3 is 18 amino acids long. This chain's CDR3 is CASSKRDRVDECNQPQHF. CDR3 coding DNA: TGTGCCAGCAGCAAAAGGGACAGGGTGGACGAGTGCAATCAGCCCCAGCATTTT.

This rearrangement joins TRBV6-5 to TRBJ1-2; TRBD1 matches at 8 bases. This CDR3 is built from 14 residues. V lost 6 bases and J lost 3; bases outside the gene matches: 6. The V gene's germline CDR1 is MNHEY and CDR2 SVGAGI. DNA of the CDR3: TGTGCCAGCAGCCGCTCGACAGGGGACTATGGCTACACCTTC. Amino acid sequence: CASSRSTGDYGYTF.

This chain joins TRBV7-2 and TRBJ2-7; 7 bases fit TRBD1. Germline loops: CDR1 SGHTA, CDR2 FQGNSA. The V and J ends lost 5 bases and 4 bases, in that order; junction bases with no gene match: 8. CDR3 length: 14 residues. The CDR3 coding sequence is TGTGCCAGCAGCCTAGTAGGGGGCGCATACGAGCAGTACTTC. This sequence encodes CASSLVGGAYEQYF.

The CDR3 nucleotides are TGCAGCGTTGAAGGGCAGGGGGTCCTTGGGGCTTTCTTT. Translation gives CSVEGQGVLGAFF. The chain is built from TRBV29-1 and TRBJ1-1, with 7 nucleotides matching TRBD1. Germline values: CDR1 SQVTM, CDR2 ANQGSEA. The V gene end was trimmed by 1 base and the J gene end by 11 bases; junction bases not matched to a gene: 10. There are 13 residues in the CDR3.

J is TRBJ2-1 and V is TRBV29-1; a possible D gene is TRBD2 (6 bases). The V end was cut by 6 bases, the J end by 8 bases, with 17 bases between. The germline V gene encodes CDR1 SQVTM and CDR2 ANQGSEA. The CDR3 has 13 amino acids. CDR3 nucleotides: TGCAGCGTATTAGCGGCCTGGGAAGATGAGCAGTTCTTC. Residues: CSVLAAWEDEQFF.

This chain uses TRBV28 with TRBJ2-1, with TRBD2 matching 12 bases. The CDR3 is 15 amino acids. CDR1 and CDR2 (germline): MDHEN, SYDVKM. J gave up 6 bases and V 2 bases, and 2 bases lay outside the gene matches. The CDR3 nucleotides are TGTGCCAGCAGTTTACTAGCGGGGGGGCTCAATGAGCAGTTCTTC. Residues: CASSLLAGGLNEQFF. Based on the CDR3 plus reference TRBV28 and TRBJ2-1, the full variable domain is DVKVTQSSRYLVKRTGEKVFLECVQDMDHENMFWYRQDPGLGLRLIYFSYDVKMKEKGDIPEGYSVSREKKERFSLILESASTNQTSMYLCASSLLAGGLNEQFFGPGTRLTVL.

The CDR3 is CASSGGAGGSDEQFF. The CDR3 DNA is TGTGCCAGCAGCGGGGGGGCAGGGGGCTCCGATGAGCAGTTCTTC. V is TRBV7-9 and J is TRBJ2-1, with D perhaps matching TRBD1 (8 bases). V lost 5 bases, J lost 8 bases, and 19 bases lay in between. The CDR3 is 15 amino acids. The germline V gene encodes CDR1 SEHNR and CDR2 FQNEAQ (reference sequence).

This clone has a handful of counts. The chain couples TRBV10-2 to TRBJ2-7; 11 positions agree with TRBD2. J lost 4 bases, V lost 0 bases, and 14 bases had no gene match. This CDR3 has 19 residues. Per germline, CDR1 WSHSY and CDR2 SAAADI. The CDR3 sequence is CASSESVRLAGSVFYEQYF. DNA for the CDR3: TGCGCCAGCAGTGAGTCAGTGAGACTAGCGGGGTCAGTGTTTTACGAGCAGTACTTC.

This clone was detected only a few times. The gene calls are TRBV29-1 and TRBJ1-1; possibly TRBD1 for D (5 bases). Germline V gene data show CDR1 as SQVTM and CDR2 as ANQGSEA. This CDR3 is built from 13 residues. V was pared by 3 bases and J by 3 bases, with 11 bases between. The CDR3 spells CSVEEGLDTEAFF. The CDR3 region has the DNA TGCAGCGTTGAGGAGGGGCTGGACACTGAAGCTTTCTTT.

The CDR3 coding sequence is TGTGCCAGCAGCTTGGCCCTTGATGAAAAACTGTTTTTT. Protein sequence: CASSLALDEKLFF. The chain recombines TRBV5-4 with TRBJ1-4; D ambiguous. The V end was cut by 0 bases, the J end by 6 bases, with 6 bases between. The germline gives CDR1 SGHNT, CDR2 YYREEE (reference sequence). The CDR3 runs 13 residues. Drawing the rest from reference TRBV5-4 and TRBJ1-4, the complete variable domain is ETGVTQSPTHLIKTRGQQVTLRCSSQSGHNTVSWYQQALGQGPQFIFQYYREEENGRGNFPPRFSGLQFPNYSSELNVNALELDDSALYLCASSLALDEKLFFGSGTQLSVL.

This chain uses TRBV2 with TRBJ2-1, with D tentatively TRBD2 (6 bases). The V gene's germline CDR1 is SNHLY and CDR2 FYNNEI. Trimming stripped 6 bases from V and 8 bases from J, with 14 bases between. The CDR3 totals 13 residues. Here the CDR3 DNA reads TGTGCCAGCAGGGTCGGGAGTTTTGATGAGCAGTTCTTC. It encodes CASRVGSFDEQFF.

The chain recombines TRBV9 with TRBJ1-6; D not certain. The CDR3 runs 16 residues. The V gene's germline CDR1 is SGDLS and CDR2 YYNGEE. V was clipped by 4 bases and J by 0 bases, with 11 bases between them. CDR3 coding DNA: TGTGCCAGCAGCCTAGGAGGGAGCTCCTATAATTCACCCCTCCACTTT. Amino acids: CASSLGGSSYNSPLHF.

This clone has only a few counts. The rearrangement uses TRBV7-9 and TRBJ2-1, with 7 bases lining up with TRBD2. CDR3 length equals 15 residues. Germline CDR1 reads SEHNR; CDR2 reads FQNEAQ (reference sequence). The ends lost 1 base at V and 3 bases at J; junction bases unmatched: 3. CDR3 in amino acids: CASSLGLAGYNEQFF. The CDR3 region has the DNA TGTGCCAGCAGCTTAGGACTAGCAGGCTACAATGAGCAGTTCTTC.

This clone was seen more than once but under ten times. V is TRBV19 and J is TRBJ1-1; no clear D. V was cut by 6 bases and J by 0 bases, with 11 bases left in between. Germline assignment: CDR1 LNHDA and CDR2 SQIVND (reference sequence). The CDR3 has 14 amino acids. CDR3 sequence: CASRRRQMNTEAFF. CDR3 coding DNA: TGTGCCAGTAGGAGGCGCCAGATGAACACTGAAGCTTTCTTT.

This clone was observed a handful of times. The rearrangement uses TRBV2 and TRBJ2-3; TRBD1 agrees at 10 bases. Trimming took 2 bases from V and 2 from J; bases not matched to a gene: 4. The CDR3 loop spans 16 amino acids. The germline CDR1 and CDR2 sequences are SNHLY and FYNNEI. DNA for the CDR3: TGTGCCAGCAGTGAAAGGGGACAGGGGTACACAGATACGCAGTATTTT. Residues: CASSERGQGYTDTQYF.

Only a few counts were recorded for this clone. The CDR3, as DNA: TGTGCCAGCAGCTTTGGACAGGATCAGCCCCAGCATTTT. Protein product: CASSFGQDQPQHF. The chain couples TRBV11-2 to TRBJ1-5, with 7 bases fitting TRBD1. J gave up 5 bases and V 3 bases, and 1 base lay outside the gene matches. Per germline, CDR1 SGHAT and CDR2 FQNNGV. The CDR3 has 13 residues.

The J gene is TRBJ1-1, the V gene TRBV30; D remains ambiguous. CDR1 GTSNPN and CDR2 SVGIG come from the germline V gene (reference sequence). The V and J ends lost 2 bases and 5 bases respectively, with 9 bases between them. This CDR3 comprises 12 residues. CDR3 bases: TGTGCCTGGAGTCGGACGGGGACTGAAGCTTTCTTT. Protein sequence: CAWSRTGTEAFF.

The rearrangement links TRBV19 to TRBJ1-5; D is perhaps TRBD1 (5 bases). Trimming stripped 2 bases from V and 2 bases from J, with 13 bases between. CDR1 is LNHDA and CDR2 is SQIVND in the germline V gene (reference sequence). This CDR3 spans 16 amino acids. The CDR3 here is CASSIKVGVRNQPQHF. In nucleotides, the CDR3 is TGTGCCAGTAGTATAAAAGTAGGGGTTCGCAATCAGCCCCAGCATTTT.